This TCR beta chain was observed in a study of blood T cell repertoires in COVID-19. Study as a whole: There were acute and convalescent COVID-19 samples, and they came from the United States, Italy and Spain. Sample material is recorded as cDNA or gDNA derived from T cells, B-cell-depleted T cells, or PBMCs.

In the authors' methods: The assay estimated nucleated cells by amplifying reference gene primers. Profiled with immunoSEQ multiplex PCR; TCRdb holds only in-frame clones, not every one. V and J calls and clone size are given by that table; D and trimming were obtained from the DNA. The sample shows 200,000 to 250,000 clones, 80% to 85% of them seen only once. The length of the CDR3 is 13 residues. Germline values: CDR1 ENHRY, CDR2 SYGVKD. The V and J ends lost 6 bases and 0 bases respectively, with 8 bases between them. This sequence joins TRBV10-3 and TRBJ2-5; a weak D match, TRBD2 (5 bases). The sequenced sample was peripheral blood. This clonotype originated in a woman in her twenties or thirties who had recovered from COVID-19. CDR3 nucleotides: TGTGCCATCAGCCCGCGGGACCAAGAGACCCAGTACTTC. This encodes CAISPRDQETQYF.